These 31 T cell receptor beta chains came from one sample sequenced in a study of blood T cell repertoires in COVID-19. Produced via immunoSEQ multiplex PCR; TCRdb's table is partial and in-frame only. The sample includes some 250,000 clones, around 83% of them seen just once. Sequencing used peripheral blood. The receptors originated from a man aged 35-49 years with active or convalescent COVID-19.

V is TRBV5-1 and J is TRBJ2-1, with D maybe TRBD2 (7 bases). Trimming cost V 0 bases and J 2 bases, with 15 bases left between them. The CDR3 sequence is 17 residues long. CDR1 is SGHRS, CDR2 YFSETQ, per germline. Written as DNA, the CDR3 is TGCGCCAGCAGCTTGGCGGGGGCGGGAGTAACCTACAATGAGCAGTTCTTC. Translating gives CASSLAGAGVTYNEQFF.

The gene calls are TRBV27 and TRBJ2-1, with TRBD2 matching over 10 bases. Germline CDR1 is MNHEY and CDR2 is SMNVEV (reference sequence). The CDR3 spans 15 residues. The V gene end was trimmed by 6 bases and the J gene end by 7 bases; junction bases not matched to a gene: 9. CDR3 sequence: CASSLGLAGENEQFF. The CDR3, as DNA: TGTGCCAGCAGCCTCGGGCTAGCGGGAGAGAATGAGCAGTTCTTC.

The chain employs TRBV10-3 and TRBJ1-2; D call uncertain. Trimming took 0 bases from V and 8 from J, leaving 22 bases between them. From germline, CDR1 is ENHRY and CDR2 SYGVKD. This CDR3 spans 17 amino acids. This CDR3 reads CAISESTHQSDRSGYTF. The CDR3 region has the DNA TGTGCCATCAGTGAGTCGACTCACCAGTCGGATCGGAGCGGCTACACCTTC.

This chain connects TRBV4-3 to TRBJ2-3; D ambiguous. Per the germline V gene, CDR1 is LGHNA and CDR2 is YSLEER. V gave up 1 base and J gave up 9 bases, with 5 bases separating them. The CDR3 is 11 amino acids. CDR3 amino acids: CASSQAGTQYF. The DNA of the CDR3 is TGCGCCAGCAGCCAAGCCGGGACGCAGTATTTT.

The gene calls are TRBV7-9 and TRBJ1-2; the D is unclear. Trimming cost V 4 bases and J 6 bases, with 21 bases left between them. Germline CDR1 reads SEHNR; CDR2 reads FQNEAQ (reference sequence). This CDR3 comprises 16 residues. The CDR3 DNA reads TGTGCCAGCAGCTCCCCCTCGTTTGAGAAATCGGATGGCTACACCTTC. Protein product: CASSSPSFEKSDGYTF.

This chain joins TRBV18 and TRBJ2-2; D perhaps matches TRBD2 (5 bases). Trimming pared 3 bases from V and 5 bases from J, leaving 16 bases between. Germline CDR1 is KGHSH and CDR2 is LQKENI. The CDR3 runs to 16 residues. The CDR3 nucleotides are TGTGCCAGCTCACCGGTACCCGCTAGCACTACCGGGGAGCTGTTTTTT. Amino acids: CASSPVPASTTGELFF.

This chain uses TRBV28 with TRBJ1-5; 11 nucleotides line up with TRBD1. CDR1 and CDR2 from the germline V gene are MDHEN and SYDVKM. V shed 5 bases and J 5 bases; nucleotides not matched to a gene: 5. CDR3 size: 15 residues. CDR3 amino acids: CASSLAGQGDQPQHF. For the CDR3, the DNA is TGTGCCAGCAGTCTGGCGGGACAGGGGGATCAGCCCCAGCATTTT. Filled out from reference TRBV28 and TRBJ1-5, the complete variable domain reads DVKVTQSSRYLVKRTGEKVFLECVQDMDHENMFWYRQDPGLGLRLIYFSYDVKMKEKGDIPEGYSVSREKKERFSLILESASTNQTSMYLCASSLAGQGDQPQHFGDGTRLSIL.

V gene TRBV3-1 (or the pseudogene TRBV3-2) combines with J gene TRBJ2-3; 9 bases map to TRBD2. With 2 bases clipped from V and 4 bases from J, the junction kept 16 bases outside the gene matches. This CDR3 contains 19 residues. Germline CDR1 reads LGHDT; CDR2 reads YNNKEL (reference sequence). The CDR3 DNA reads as TGTGCCAGCAGCCAATCTCGGGCGGGAGGGCCAATCGGGGCAGATACGCAGTATTTT. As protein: CASSQSRAGGPIGADTQYF.

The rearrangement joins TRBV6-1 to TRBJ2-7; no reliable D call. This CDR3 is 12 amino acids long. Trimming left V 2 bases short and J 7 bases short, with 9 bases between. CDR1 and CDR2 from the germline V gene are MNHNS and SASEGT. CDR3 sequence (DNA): TGTGCCAGCAGTGAACCCTATCCGGAGCAGTACTTC. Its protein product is CASSEPYPEQYF.

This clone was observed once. Here the CDR3 DNA reads TGCGCCAGCAGCCAAGGATCTGGGGGGGCGCTGGCTGGCTACACCTTC. It specifies CASSQGSGGALAGYTF. This sequence joins TRBV4-1 and TRBJ1-2, with D perhaps TRBD1 (6 bases). Germline CDR1 reads MGHRA; CDR2 reads YSYEKL. V was clipped by 1 base and J by 7 bases, with 19 bases between them. This CDR3 has 16 residues.

CDR3 coding DNA: TGTGCCAGCAGCCCTCAGGGGGCAGTGGACTATGGCTACACCTTC. It specifies CASSPQGAVDYGYTF. This chain connects TRBV5-5 to TRBJ1-2, with 8 nucleotides matching TRBD1. CDR1 and CDR2 (germline): SGHKS, YYEKEE (reference sequence). The J segment lost 3 bases and the V segment lost 4 bases, leaving 8 bases of the junction unmatched. The CDR3 is 15 residues long.

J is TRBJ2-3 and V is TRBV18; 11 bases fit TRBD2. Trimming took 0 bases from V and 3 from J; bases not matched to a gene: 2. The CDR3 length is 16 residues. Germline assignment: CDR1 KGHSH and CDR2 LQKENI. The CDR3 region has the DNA TGTGCCAGCTCACCACCGGCTAGCGGGGGGACAGATACGCAGTATTTT. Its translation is CASSPPASGGTDTQYF.

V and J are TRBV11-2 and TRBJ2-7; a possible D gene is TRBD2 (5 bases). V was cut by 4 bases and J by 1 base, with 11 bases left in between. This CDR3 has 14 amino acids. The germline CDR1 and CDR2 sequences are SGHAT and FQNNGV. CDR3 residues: CASSSFSGSYEQYF. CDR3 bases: TGTGCCAGCAGCTCTTTCAGCGGATCCTACGAGCAGTACTTC.

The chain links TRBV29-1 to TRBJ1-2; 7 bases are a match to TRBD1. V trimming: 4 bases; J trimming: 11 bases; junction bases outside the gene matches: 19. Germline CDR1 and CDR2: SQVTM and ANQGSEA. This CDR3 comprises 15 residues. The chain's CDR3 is CSVAGTAPLSVWYTF. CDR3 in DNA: TGCAGCGTTGCCGGGACAGCACCTTTGTCTGTTTGGTACACCTTC. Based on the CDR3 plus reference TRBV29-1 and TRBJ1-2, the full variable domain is SAVISQKPSRDICQRGTSLTIQCQVDSQVTMMFWYRQQPGQSLTLIATANQGSEATYESGFVIDKFPISRPNLTFSTLTVSNMSPEDSSIYLCSVAGTAPLSVWYTFGSGTRLTVV.

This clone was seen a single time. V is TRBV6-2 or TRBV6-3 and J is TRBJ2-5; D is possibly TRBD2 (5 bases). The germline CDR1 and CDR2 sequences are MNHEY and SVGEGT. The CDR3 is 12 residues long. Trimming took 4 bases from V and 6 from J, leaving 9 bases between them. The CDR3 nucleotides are TGTGCCAGCAGTTCGGACTCAAAGACCCAGTACTTC. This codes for CASSSDSKTQYF.

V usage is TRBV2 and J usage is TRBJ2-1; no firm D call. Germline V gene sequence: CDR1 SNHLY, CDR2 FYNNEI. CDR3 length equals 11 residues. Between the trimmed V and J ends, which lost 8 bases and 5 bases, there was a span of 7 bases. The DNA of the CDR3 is TGTGCCAGCCCTATCAACAATGAGCAGTTCTTC. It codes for CASPINNEQFF.

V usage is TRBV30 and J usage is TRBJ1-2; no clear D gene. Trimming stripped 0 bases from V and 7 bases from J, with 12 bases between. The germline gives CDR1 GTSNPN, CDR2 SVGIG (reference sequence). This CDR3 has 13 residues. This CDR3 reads CAWSVSLAAGYTF. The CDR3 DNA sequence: TGTGCCTGGAGTGTGAGCTTAGCTGCTGGCTACACCTTC.

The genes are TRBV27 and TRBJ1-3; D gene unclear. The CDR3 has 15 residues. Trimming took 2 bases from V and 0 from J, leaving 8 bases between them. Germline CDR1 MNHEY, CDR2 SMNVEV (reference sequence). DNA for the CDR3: TGTGCCAGCAGTTTAAGCCGGAGCTCTGGAAACACCATATATTTT. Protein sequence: CASSLSRSSGNTIYF.

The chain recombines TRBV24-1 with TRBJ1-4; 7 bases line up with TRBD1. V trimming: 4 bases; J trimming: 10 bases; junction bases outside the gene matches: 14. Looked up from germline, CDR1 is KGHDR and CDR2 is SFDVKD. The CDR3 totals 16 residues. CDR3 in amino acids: CATSDPYTGEGGKLFF. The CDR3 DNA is TGTGCCACCAGTGACCCGTATACAGGGGAAGGAGGAAAACTGTTTTTT.

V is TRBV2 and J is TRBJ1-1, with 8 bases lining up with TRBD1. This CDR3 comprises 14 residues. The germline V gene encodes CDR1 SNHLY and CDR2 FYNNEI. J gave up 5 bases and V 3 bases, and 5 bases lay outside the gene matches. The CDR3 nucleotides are TGTGCCAGCAGTGAGCGGCAGGGGGCGACTGAAGCTTTCTTT. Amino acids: CASSERQGATEAFF. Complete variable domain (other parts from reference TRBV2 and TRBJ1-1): EPEVTQTPSHQVTQMGQEVILRCVPISNHLYFYWYRQILGQKVEFLVSFYNNEISEKSEIFDDQFSVERPDGSNFTLKIRSTKLEDSAMYFCASSERQGATEAFFGQGTRLTVV.

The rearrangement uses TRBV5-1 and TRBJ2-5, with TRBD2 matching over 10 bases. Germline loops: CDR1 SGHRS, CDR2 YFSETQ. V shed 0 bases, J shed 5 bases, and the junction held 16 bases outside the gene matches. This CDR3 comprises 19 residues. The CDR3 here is CASSLALLAGRQGGETQYF. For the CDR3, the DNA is TGCGCCAGCAGCTTGGCGTTACTAGCGGGGCGTCAAGGTGGTGAGACCCAGTACTTC.

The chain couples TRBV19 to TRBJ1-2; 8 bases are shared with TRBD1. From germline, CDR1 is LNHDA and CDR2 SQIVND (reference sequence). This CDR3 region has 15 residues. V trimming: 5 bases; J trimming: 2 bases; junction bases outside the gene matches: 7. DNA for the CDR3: TGTGCCAGTAGTTTGAGTGGGACAGGCAACTATGGCTACACCTTC. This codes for CASSLSGTGNYGYTF.

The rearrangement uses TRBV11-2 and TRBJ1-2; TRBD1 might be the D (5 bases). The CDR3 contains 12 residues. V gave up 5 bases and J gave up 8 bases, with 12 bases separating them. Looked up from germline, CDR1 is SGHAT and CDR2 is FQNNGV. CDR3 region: CASSPQGRGYTF. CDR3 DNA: TGTGCCAGCAGCCCCCAGGGTCGCGGCTACACCTTC.

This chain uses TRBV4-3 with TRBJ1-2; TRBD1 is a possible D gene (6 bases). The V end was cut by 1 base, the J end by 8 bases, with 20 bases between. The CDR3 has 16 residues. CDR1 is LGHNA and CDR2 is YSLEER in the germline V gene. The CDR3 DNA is TGCGCCAGCAGCCAAGGTGACCTAACAGGGCTGAGCGGCTACACCTTC. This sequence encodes CASSQGDLTGLSGYTF.

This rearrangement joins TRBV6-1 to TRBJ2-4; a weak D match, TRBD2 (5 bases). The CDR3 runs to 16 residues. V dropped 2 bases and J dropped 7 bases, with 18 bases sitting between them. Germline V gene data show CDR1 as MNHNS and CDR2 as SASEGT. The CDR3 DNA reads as TGTGCCAGCAGTGAAAGAATAGGAGGCAGACGTAACATTCAGTACTTC. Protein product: CASSERIGGRRNIQYF.

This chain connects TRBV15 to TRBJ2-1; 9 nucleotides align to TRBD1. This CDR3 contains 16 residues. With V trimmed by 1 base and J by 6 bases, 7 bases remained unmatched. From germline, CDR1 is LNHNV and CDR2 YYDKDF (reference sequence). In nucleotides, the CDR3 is TGTGCCACCAGCAGAGCCCGGGACAGGGTCATCAATGAGCAGTTCTTC. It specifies CATSRARDRVINEQFF. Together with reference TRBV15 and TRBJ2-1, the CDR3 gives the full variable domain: DAMVIQNPRYQVTQFGKPVTLSCSQTLNHNVMYWYQQKSSQAPKLLFHYYDKDFNNEADTPDNFQSRRPNTSFCFLDIRSPGLGDTAMYLCATSRARDRVINEQFFGPGTRLTVL.

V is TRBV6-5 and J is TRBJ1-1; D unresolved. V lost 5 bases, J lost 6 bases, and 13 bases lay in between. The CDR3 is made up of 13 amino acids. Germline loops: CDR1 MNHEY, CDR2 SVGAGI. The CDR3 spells CASSLPGKAEAFF. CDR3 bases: TGTGCCAGCAGTCTTCCGGGGAAGGCTGAAGCTTTCTTT.

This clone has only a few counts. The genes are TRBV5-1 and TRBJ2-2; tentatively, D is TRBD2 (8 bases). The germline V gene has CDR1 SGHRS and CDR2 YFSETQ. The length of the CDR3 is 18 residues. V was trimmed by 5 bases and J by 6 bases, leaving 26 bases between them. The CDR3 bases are TGCGCCAGCAGTTTGCGTGGAGCGGGACTAGGGGGCTCCGGGGAGCTGTTTTTT. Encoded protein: CASSLRGAGLGGSGELFF.

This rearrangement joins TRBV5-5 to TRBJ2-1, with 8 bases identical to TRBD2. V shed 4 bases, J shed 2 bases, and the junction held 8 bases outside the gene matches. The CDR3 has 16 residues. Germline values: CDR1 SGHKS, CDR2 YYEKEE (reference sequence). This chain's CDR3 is CASSLQAGGTYNEQFF. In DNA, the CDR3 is TGTGCCAGCAGCCTGCAGGCGGGGGGAACCTACAATGAGCAGTTCTTC.

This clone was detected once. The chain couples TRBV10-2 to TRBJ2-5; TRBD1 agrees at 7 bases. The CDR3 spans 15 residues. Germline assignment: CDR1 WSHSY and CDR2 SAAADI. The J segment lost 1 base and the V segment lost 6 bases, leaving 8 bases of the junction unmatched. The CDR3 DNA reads TGCGCCAGCAGGGATTCCGACAGGGTCCAAGAGACCCAGTACTTC. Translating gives CASRDSDRVQETQYF.

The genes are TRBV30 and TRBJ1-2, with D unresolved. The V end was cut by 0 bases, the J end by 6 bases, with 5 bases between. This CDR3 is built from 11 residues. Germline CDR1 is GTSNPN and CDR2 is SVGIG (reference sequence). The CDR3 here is CAWSVLHGYTF. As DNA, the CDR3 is TGTGCCTGGAGTGTACTACATGGCTACACCTTC.